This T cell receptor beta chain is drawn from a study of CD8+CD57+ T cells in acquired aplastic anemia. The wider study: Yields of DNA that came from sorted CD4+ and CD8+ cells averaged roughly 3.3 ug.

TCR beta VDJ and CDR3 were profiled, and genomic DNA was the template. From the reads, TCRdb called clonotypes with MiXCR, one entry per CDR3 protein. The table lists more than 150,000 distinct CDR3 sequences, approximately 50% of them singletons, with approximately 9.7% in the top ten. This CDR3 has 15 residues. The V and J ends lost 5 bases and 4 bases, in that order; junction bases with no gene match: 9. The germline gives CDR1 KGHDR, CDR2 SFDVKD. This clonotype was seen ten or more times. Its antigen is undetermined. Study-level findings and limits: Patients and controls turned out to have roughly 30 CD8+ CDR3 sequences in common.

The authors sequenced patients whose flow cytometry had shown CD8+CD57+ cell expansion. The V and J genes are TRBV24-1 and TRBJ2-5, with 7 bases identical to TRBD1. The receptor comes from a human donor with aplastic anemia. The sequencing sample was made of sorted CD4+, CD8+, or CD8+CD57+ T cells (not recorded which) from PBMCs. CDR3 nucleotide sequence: TGTGCCACCAGTGGGGTCGACAGGGTGGTAGAGACCCAGTACTTC. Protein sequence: CATSGVDRVVETQYF.